This T cell receptor (beta chain) emerged from a study of T cell responses to AZD1222 COVID-19 vaccine. Study-wide points: Donors were largely white British and mainly female; clonal diversity was possibly underestimated.

Method: immunoSEQ multiplex PCR; TCRdb's copy keeps in-frame clones and lacks some. Of about 150,000 clones listed, around 90% are singletons. The CDR3 consists of 21 residues. Germline assignment: CDR1 SGHTA and CDR2 FQGNSA. V lost 0 bases and J lost 4; bases outside the gene matches: 15. On this clone itself: Its antigen is currently unknown.

The V gene is TRBV7-2, the J gene TRBJ2-1; 13 bases fit TRBD2. The TCR was taken from an adult in good health. The specimen was peripheral blood, collected on day 0 of AZD1222 vaccination. The CDR3 nucleotides read TGTGCCAGCAGCTTAGCCTTGAGGAGTCGGACTAGCGGGAGAATTTACAATGAGCAGTTCTTC. Translated, it gives CASSLALRSRTSGRIYNEQFF.